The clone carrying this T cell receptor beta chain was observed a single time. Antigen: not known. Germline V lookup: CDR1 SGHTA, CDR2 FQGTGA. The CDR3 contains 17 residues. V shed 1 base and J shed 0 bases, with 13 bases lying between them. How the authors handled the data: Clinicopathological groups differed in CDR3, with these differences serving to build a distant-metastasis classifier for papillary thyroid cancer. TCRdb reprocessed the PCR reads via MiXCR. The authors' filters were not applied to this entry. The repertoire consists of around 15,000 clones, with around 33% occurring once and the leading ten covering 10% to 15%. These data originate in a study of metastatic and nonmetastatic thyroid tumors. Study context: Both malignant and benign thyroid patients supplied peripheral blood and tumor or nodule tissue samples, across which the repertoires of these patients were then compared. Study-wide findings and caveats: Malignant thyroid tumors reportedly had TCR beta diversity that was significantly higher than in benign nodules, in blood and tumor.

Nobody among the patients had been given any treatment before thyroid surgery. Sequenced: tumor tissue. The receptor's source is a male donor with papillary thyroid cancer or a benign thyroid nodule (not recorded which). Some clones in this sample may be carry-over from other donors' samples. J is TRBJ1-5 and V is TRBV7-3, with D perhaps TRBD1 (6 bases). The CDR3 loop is CASSLKYRAYSNQPQHF. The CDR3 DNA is TGTGCCAGCAGCTTAAAGTACAGGGCGTATAGCAATCAGCCCCAGCATTTT.